This is a list of T cell receptor beta chains from one sample in a study of blood T cell repertoires in COVID-19. Libraries were prepared by immunoSEQ multiplex PCR; TCRdb keeps only in-frame clonotypes and omits some of them. Of over 90,000 clones in the sample, over 70% were seen once. Sequencing used peripheral blood. The origin of the receptors is an elderly man with active or convalescent COVID-19. The CDR3 runs from the conserved cysteine through the conserved F or W.

j_call v_call cdr3_aa
TRBJ2-5 TRBV19 CASSIQGYQETQYF
TRBJ2-5 TRBV9 CASSPRLAGRGETQYF
TRBJ1-2 TRBV3-1/TRBV3-2 CASSQAMTGLDGYTF
TRBJ2-7 TRBV7-3 CASSLSGGADEQYF
TRBJ1-2 TRBV19 CASETARDSYGYTF
TRBJ2-5 TRBV29-1 CSVPLTGGETQYF
TRBJ1-2 TRBV5-4 CASSLGGRGAGGYTF
TRBJ1-2 TRBV7-9 CASSLSAAGYTF
TRBJ2-7 TRBV5-4 CASSSSLEQYF
TRBJ1-4 TRBV6-2/TRBV6-3 CASSLVTGEKLFF
TRBJ2-7 TRBV12-3/TRBV12-4 CASSVTGAREQYF
TRBJ1-2 TRBV6-1 CASSEVGNYGYTF